Listed here are 14 T cell receptor beta chains from one sample, sequenced in a study of T cell clonality in common variable immunodeficiency. Overall study results and limits: Common variable immunodeficiency TCR beta sequences reportedly had fewer deletions and N-nucleotide insertions.

These TCRs are of unknown antigen specificity. Produced via immunoSEQ multiplex PCR; TCRdb's table is partial and in-frame only. Recorded here are over 5,500 clones, none singletons. Material for sequencing was peripheral blood mononuclear cells. The receptors here all came from a human donor with common variable immunodeficiency.

In the case of this clone: The read terminates 3 residues ahead of where the CDR3 ends, so the germline J gene completes it. The chain has TRBV30 and TRBJ2-3, with 8 bases matching TRBD1. The CDR3 is 14 amino acids. Trimming at V came to 4 bases and at J to 3 bases, leaving 6 bases not matched to a gene. CDR1 is GTSNPN, CDR2 SVGIG, per germline (reference sequence). The part of the CDR3 DNA that was read is TGTGCCTGGAACCCAGGGGGCTTGACAGATACG. Protein: CAWNPGGLTDT. The entire CDR3 sequence reads CAWNPGGLTDTQYF.

This clone was observed a few times. The CDR3 end is not reached by the read, which stops 3 residues before it; the germline J gene fills it in. The chain uses TRBV19 and TRBJ1-1; D call uncertain. This CDR3 contains 11 residues. Germline V gene lookup returns CDR1 LNHDA and CDR2 SQIVND (reference sequence). The DNA read from the CDR3 is TGTGCCAGTACCTGGCAGGTGGAA. It encodes CASTWQVE. In full, the CDR3 is CASTWQVEAFF.

This clone was observed a handful of times. The read comes to an end 3 residues before the CDR3 does, leaving the germline J gene to fill in the end. The V call is TRBV18, the J call TRBJ2-5, with D possibly TRBD1 on 5 matching bases. The germline gives CDR1 KGHSH, CDR2 LQKENI. The germline V and J ends were trimmed by 4 bases and 4 bases, with 28 bases remaining between them. The length of the CDR3 is 19 residues. The CDR3 sequence: CASSLFSTASRERGETQYF. CDR3 DNA (partial): TGTGCCAGCTCACTATTCTCGACTGCGTCCAGGGAAAGGGGAGAGACC.

The chain's CDR3 is CASSPWSSGSGNEQFF. CDR3 DNA (partial): TGTGCCAGCTCACCATGGTCTAGCGGGAGTGGCAATGAG. This rearrangement joins TRBV18 to TRBJ2-1; 10 bases are shared with TRBD2. The sequence runs out 3 residues before the end of the CDR3; the remainder is reconstructed from the germline J gene. The junction had 7 bases not matched to a gene; V was cut back by 2 bases and J by 6 bases. The CDR3 loop spans 16 amino acids. Germline V gene data show CDR1 as KGHSH and CDR2 as LQKENI.

This clone was observed at least ten times. Coverage ceases 3 residues before the CDR3 finishes, and the germline J gene fills in the end. The V and J genes are TRBV19 and TRBJ2-1; D gene ambiguous. V was clipped by 3 bases and J by 7 bases, with 4 bases between them. This CDR3 has 11 residues. The V gene's germline CDR1 is LNHDA and CDR2 SQIVND (reference sequence). This CDR3 reads CASSIGNEQFF. The CDR3 DNA, read in part, is TGTGCCAGTAGTATCGGGAATGAG.

In the case of this clone: Read coverage stops 3 residues before the CDR3 terminus; the germline J gene supplies the remainder. The gene calls are TRBV5-1 and TRBJ2-5, with 8 bases identical to TRBD2. This CDR3 comprises 14 residues. CDR1 and CDR2 (germline): SGHRS, YFSETQ. V was clipped by 0 bases and J by 5 bases; unmatched bases: 3. Partial CDR3 DNA: TGCGCCAGCAGCTTGGCCCAGCGGGAGGAGACC. Translated: CASSLAQREET. The complete CDR3 reads CASSLAQREETQYF. Combining the CDR3 with reference TRBV5-1 and TRBJ2-5 gives the whole variable domain KAGVTQTPRYLIKTRGQQVTLSCSPISGHRSVSWYQQTPGQGLQFLFEYFSETQRNKGNFPGRFSGRQFSNSRSEMNVSTLELGDSALYLCASSLAQREETQYFGPGTRLLVL.

This clone showed up just a few times. The read falls 3 residues short of the CDR3 end, and the missing part is taken from the germline J gene. The chain is built from TRBV30 and TRBJ2-1; the D gene is possibly TRBD2 (5 bases). CDR1 and CDR2 from the germline V gene are GTSNPN and SVGIG (reference sequence). The CDR3 consists of 14 residues. Trimming stripped 2 bases from V and 7 bases from J, with 15 bases between. This chain's CDR3 is CAWSHPAENNEQFF. The part of the CDR3 DNA that was read is TGTGCCTGGAGTCATCCAGCGGAAAATAATGAG.

This clone occurred a few times. The read halts 3 residues ahead of the CDR3 end, with the missing end drawn from the germline J gene. The chain is built from TRBV7-2 and TRBJ2-7; 10 bases map to TRBD1. In germline, CDR1 is SGHTA, CDR2 FQGNSA. V shed 4 bases, J shed 3 bases, and the junction held 3 bases outside the gene matches. This CDR3 has 14 amino acids. The DNA read from the CDR3 is TGTGCCAGCAGCTCCCGGGACAGGGGCTACGAG. Protein: CASSSRDRGYE. The full CDR3 reads CASSSRDRGYEQYF.

The sample holds many counts of this clone. The observed sequence ends 3 residues before the CDR3 terminus, with the missing tail filled in from the germline J gene. The chain joins TRBV20-1 to TRBJ2-7; 11 nucleotides agree with TRBD2. Germline V gene data show CDR1 as DFQATT and CDR2 as SNEGSKA (reference sequence). V trimming: 5 bases; J trimming: 5 bases; junction bases outside the gene matches: 5. This CDR3 has 13 residues. Partial CDR3 DNA: TGCAGTGCTTTTAGCGGGGGGGCCGACGAG. The encoded protein is CSAFSGGADE. From start to end, the CDR3 is CSAFSGGADEQYF.

In its sample, this clone was seen many times. Read coverage stops 3 residues before the CDR3 terminus; the germline J gene supplies the remainder. The chain uses TRBV5-1 and TRBJ2-3; D perhaps matches TRBD1 (6 bases). Trimming removed 4 bases from V and 0 bases from J, with 12 bases in between. The CDR3 is 15 residues long. The germline V gene encodes CDR1 SGHRS and CDR2 YFSETQ. The DNA read from the CDR3 is TGCGCCAGCAGCCGGAACGGACAGAGCACAGATACG. Amino acids: CASSRNGQSTDT. The entire CDR3 protein is CASSRNGQSTDTQYF.

This clone was counted at least ten times. The read stops 3 residues short of the end of the CDR3; the missing end is completed from the germline J gene. This chain connects TRBV19 to TRBJ2-5; tentatively, D is TRBD2 (6 bases). The CDR3 length is 15 residues. Germline V gene data show CDR1 as LNHDA and CDR2 as SQIVND (reference sequence). The V and J ends lost 9 bases and 2 bases respectively, with 19 bases between them. The CDR3 bases that were read are TGTGCCAGCCAAGCTGGGTTCGCGGGACAAGAGACC. Residues: CASQAGFAGQET. The CDR3 as a whole reads CASQAGFAGQETQYF. The full variable domain, its missing parts supplied by reference TRBV19 and TRBJ2-5, is DGGITQSPKYLFRKEGQNVTLSCEQNLNHDAMYWYRQDPGQGLRLIYYSQIVNDFQKGDIAEGYSVSREKKESFPLTVTSAQKNPTAFYLCASQAGFAGQETQYFGPGTRLLVL.

This clone was recorded at least ten times. The CDR3 sequence: CASSRVIEQYF. The CDR3 bases that were read are TGTGCCAGCAGTAGGGTTATCGAG. The rearrangement uses TRBV6-2 or TRBV6-3 and TRBJ2-7; D gene ambiguous. The read ends 3 residues before the CDR3 terminus; that terminus is restored from the germline J gene. Germline values: CDR1 MNHEY, CDR2 SVGEGT. The CDR3 runs 11 residues. V was clipped by 5 bases and J by 6 bases, with 8 bases between them.

This clone was detected many times. The CDR3 end falls 3 residues outside the read, so it is completed with the germline J gene. The chain uses TRBV28 and TRBJ1-5, with 10 nucleotides matching TRBD1. The V and J ends lost 3 bases and 2 bases, in that order; junction bases with no gene match: 10. The CDR3 consists of 18 residues. CDR1 and CDR2 from the germline V gene are MDHEN and SYDVKM. This chain's CDR3 is CASSFPRQGAWGNQPQHF. The sequenced CDR3 bases are TGTGCCAGCAGTTTTCCAAGACAGGGGGCGTGGGGCAATCAGCCC.

The covered CDR3 bases are TGTGCCTGGAGTGTTGCTAGCGGGAGCAGCGAG. This sequence encodes CAWSVASGSSE. The full CDR3 protein is CAWSVASGSSEQYF. The V call is TRBV30, the J call TRBJ2-7; 10 nucleotides agree with TRBD2. The CDR3 end falls 3 residues outside the read, so it is completed with the germline J gene. V was clipped by 0 bases and J by 6 bases; unmatched bases: 5. The CDR3 length is 14 residues. CDR1 and CDR2 from the germline V gene are GTSNPN and SVGIG (reference sequence).